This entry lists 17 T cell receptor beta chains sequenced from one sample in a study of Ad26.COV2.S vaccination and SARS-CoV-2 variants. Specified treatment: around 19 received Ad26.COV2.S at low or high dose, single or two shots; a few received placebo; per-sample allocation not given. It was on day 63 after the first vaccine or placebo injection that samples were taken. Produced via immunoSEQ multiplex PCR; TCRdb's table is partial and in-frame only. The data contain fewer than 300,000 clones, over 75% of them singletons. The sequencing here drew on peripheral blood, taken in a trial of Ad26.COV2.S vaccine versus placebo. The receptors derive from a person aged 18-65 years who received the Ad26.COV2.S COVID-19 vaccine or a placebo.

The CDR3 region is CASSRQGAGGELFF. The CDR3 DNA reads TGTGCCAGCAGTCGACAGGGGGCGGGAGGGGAGCTGTTTTTT. The V gene is TRBV27, the J gene TRBJ2-2, with TRBD1 matching 10 bases. V lost 5 bases and J lost 8; bases outside the gene matches: 5. Germline V gene data show CDR1 as MNHEY and CDR2 as SMNVEV (reference sequence). The CDR3 has 14 residues.

CDR3 amino acids: CSAEGTGDYGYTF. CDR3 bases: TGCAGCGCGGAGGGGACAGGGGACTATGGCTACACCTTC. This chain connects TRBV29-1 to TRBJ1-2; 10 nucleotides line up with TRBD1. V shed 7 bases and J 3 bases; nucleotides not matched to a gene: 5. CDR3 length equals 13 residues. CDR1 is SQVTM and CDR2 is ANQGSEA in the germline V gene.

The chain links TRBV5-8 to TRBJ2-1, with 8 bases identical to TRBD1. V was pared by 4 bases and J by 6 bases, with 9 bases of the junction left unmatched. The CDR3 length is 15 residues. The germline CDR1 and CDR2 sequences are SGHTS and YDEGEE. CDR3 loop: CASSIRDRISNEQFF. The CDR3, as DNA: TGTGCCAGCAGCATCCGGGACAGGATTAGCAATGAGCAGTTCTTC.

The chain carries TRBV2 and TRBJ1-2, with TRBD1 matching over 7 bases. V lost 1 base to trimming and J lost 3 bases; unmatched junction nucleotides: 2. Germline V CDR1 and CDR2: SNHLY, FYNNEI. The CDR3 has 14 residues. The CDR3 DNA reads TGTGCCAGCAGTGAAGTAGACAGGGACTATGGCTACACCTTC. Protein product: CASSEVDRDYGYTF. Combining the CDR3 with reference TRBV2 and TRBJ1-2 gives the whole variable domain EPEVTQTPSHQVTQMGQEVILRCVPISNHLYFYWYRQILGQKVEFLVSFYNNEISEKSEIFDDQFSVERPDGSNFTLKIRSTKLEDSAMYFCASSEVDRDYGYTFGSGTRLTVV.

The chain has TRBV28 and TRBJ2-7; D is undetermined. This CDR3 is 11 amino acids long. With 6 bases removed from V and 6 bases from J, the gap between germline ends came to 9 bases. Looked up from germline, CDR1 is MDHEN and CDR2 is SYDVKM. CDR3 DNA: TGTGCCAGCAGAAATAATGGCGAGCAGTACTTC. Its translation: CASRNNGEQYF.

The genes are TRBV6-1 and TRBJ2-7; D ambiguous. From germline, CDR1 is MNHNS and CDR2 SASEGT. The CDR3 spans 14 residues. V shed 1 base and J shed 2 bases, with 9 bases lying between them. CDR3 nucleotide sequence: TGTGCCAGCAGTGAAGGCGGCACAGCCTACGAGCAGTACTTC. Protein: CASSEGGTAYEQYF.

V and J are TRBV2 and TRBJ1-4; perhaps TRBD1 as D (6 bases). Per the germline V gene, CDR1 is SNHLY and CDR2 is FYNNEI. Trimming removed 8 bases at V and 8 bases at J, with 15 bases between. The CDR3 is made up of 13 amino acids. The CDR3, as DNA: TGTGCCAGCGCGAGGGGGGGGCAAGAAAAACTGTTTTTT. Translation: CASARGGQEKLFF.

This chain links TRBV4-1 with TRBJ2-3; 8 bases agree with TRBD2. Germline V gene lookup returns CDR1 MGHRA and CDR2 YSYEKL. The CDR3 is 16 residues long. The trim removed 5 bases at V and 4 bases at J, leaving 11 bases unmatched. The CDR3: CASSYPGRGAADTQYF. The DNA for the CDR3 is TGCGCCAGCAGCTACCCGGGGCGGGGGGCGGCAGATACGCAGTATTTT.

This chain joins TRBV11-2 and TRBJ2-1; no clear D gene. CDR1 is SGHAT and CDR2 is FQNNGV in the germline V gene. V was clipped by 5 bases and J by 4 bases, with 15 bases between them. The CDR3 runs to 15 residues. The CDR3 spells CASSPGFQPYNEQFF. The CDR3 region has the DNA TGTGCCAGCAGCCCCGGTTTCCAACCTTACAATGAGCAGTTCTTC.

Written as DNA, the CDR3 is TGCGCCAGCAGCTTGTACGCGGGGATGGCAGGCTACACCTTC. Translated: CASSLYAGMAGYTF. The J gene is TRBJ1-2, the V gene TRBV5-1; D remains unclear. CDR3 length equals 14 residues. V was pared by 1 base and J by 8 bases, with 15 bases between. Per germline, CDR1 SGHRS and CDR2 YFSETQ. Based on the CDR3 plus reference TRBV5-1 and TRBJ1-2, the full variable domain is KAGVTQTPRYLIKTRGQQVTLSCSPISGHRSVSWYQQTPGQGLQFLFEYFSETQRNKGNFPGRFSGRQFSNSRSEMNVSTLELGDSALYLCASSLYAGMAGYTFGSGTRLTVV.

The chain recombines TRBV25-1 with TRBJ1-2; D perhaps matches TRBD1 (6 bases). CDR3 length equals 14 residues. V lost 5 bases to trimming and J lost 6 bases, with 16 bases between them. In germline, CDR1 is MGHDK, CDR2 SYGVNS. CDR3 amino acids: CASSSQGREDGYTF. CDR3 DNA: TGTGCCAGCAGTTCGCAGGGGCGCGAGGATGGCTACACCTTC.

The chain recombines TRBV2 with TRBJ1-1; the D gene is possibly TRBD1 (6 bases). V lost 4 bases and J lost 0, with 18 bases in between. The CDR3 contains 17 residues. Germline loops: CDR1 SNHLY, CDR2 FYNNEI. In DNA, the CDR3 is TGTGCCAGCAGTGCGTATGGAGGGGGGGAAGTGAACACTGAAGCTTTCTTT. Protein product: CASSAYGGGEVNTEAFF.

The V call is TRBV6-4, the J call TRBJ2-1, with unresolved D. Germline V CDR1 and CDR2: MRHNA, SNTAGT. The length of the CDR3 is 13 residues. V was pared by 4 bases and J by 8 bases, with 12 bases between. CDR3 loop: CASSVVLTDEQFF. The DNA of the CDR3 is TGTGCCAGCAGTGTCGTCTTAACTGATGAGCAGTTCTTC.

CDR3 in amino acids: CASSYSESLNTIYF. CDR3 nucleotides: TGTGCCAGCAGTTACTCGGAGAGCTTAAACACCATATATTTT. The chain is built from TRBV6-5 and TRBJ1-3; no clear D gene. The length of the CDR3 is 14 residues. The germline CDR1 and CDR2 sequences are MNHEY and SVGAGI. Deletions cut 0 bases from V and 6 bases from J, with 9 bases between.

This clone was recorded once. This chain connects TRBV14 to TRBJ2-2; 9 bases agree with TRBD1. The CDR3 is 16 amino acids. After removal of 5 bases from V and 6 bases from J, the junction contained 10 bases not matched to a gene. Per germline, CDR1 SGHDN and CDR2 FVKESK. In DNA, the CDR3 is TGTGCCAGCAGCATGCTTGGACAGGGGACAGCCGGGGAGCTGTTTTTT. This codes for CASSMLGQGTAGELFF.

The CDR3 DNA reads TGTGCCAGTAACCTAGCGGGGGACACAGATACGCAGTATTTT. Amino acids: CASNLAGDTDTQYF. The rearrangement joins TRBV19 to TRBJ2-3, with 10 nucleotides matching TRBD2. Trimming took 7 bases from V and 2 from J; bases not matched to a gene: 3. Germline-derived CDR1 and CDR2 are LNHDA and SQIVND (reference sequence). The CDR3 loop spans 14 amino acids.

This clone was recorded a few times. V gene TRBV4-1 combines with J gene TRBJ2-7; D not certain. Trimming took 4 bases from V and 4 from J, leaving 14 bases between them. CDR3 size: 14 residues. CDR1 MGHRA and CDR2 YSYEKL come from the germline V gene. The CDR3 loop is CASSPSLVMYEQYF. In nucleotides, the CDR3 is TGCGCCAGCAGCCCATCCTTGGTCATGTACGAGCAGTACTTC.